This T cell receptor beta chain is from a study of vaccination and CD4 T cells after COVID-19. Study at large: The convalescents comprised six males and four females, two of them Hispanic.

The treatment was: approximately nine-day PBMC culture with coronavirus spike peptide pools or control peptides (ViraFEST assay). First, ViraFEST expanded antigen-specific T cells with peptide pools, and next it sequenced the TCRs. The trim removed 6 bases at V and 1 base at J, leaving 6 bases unmatched. Per the germline V gene, CDR1 is LNHDA and CDR2 is SQIVND (reference sequence). The CDR3 extends over 15 amino acids. Sequenced with the Oncomine TCR Beta short-read assay was DNA taken from cultured CD4+ T cells. TCRdb reprocessed the PCR reads via MiXCR and lists one record per CDR3 protein. Among around 12,000 distinct CDR3 sequences listed, around a third were seen once. About this clonotype: Its antigen remains unknown.

The sequence was obtained from a human donor with COVID-19. Sequenced material: cultured CD4+ T cells from blood. The chain carries TRBV19 and TRBJ1-1; 9 bases are a match to TRBD1. CDR3 region: CASSGTGRANTEAFF. CDR3 nucleotide sequence: TGTGCCAGTAGCGGGACAGGGAGGGCGAACACTGAAGCTTTCTTT. Supplemented by reference TRBV19 and TRBJ1-1, the full variable domain reads DGGITQSPKYLFRKEGQNVTLSCEQNLNHDAMYWYRQDPGQGLRLIYYSQIVNDFQKGDIAEGYSVSREKKESFPLTVTSAQKNPTAFYLCASSGTGRANTEAFFGQGTRLTVV.